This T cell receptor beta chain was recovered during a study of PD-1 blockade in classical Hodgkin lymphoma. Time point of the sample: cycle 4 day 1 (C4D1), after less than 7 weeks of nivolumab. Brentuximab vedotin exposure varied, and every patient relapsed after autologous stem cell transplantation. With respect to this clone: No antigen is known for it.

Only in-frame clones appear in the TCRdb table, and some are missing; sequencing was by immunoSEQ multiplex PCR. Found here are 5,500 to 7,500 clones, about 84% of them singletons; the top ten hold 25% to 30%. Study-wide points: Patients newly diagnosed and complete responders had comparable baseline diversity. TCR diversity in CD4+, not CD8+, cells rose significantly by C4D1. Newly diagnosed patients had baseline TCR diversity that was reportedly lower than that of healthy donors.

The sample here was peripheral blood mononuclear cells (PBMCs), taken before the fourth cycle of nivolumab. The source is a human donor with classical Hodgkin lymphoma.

The CDR3 sequence is CASSRPGTAYNEQFF. The CDR3 bases are TGTGCCAGCAGCCGCCCCGGGACAGCCTACAATGAGCAGTTCTTC. The V call is TRBV19, the J call TRBJ2-1; TRBD1 aligns across 7 bases. V was clipped by 9 bases and J by 2 bases; unmatched bases: 10. CDR3 length equals 15 residues. The V gene's germline CDR1 is LNHDA and CDR2 SQIVND (reference sequence).